The 11 T cell receptor beta chains given below trace back to one sample, sequenced in a study of cytomegalovirus exposure and HLA in healthy donors. Researchers ran the PCR with 60 Vbeta and 13 Jbeta primers. Some clones are missing from TCRdb's copy, which holds only in-frame ones; the method was immunoSEQ multiplex PCR. This sample has over 110,000 clones, with roughly 80% found just once. Sequenced input: PBMCs. The receptors derive from a man aged 18 to 29 in good health and CMV-seronegative.

The chain combines TRBV7-9 with TRBJ1-2; D perhaps matches TRBD1 (6 bases). The CDR3 is 17 residues long. Germline CDR1 and CDR2: SEHNR and FQNEAQ (reference sequence). Between the trimmed V and J ends, which lost 5 bases and 2 bases, there was a span of 21 bases. The CDR3 sequence is CASSQGGATALNYGYTF. Here the CDR3 DNA reads TGTGCCAGCAGCCAAGGGGGGGCGACAGCTTTAAACTATGGCTACACCTTC.

A few counts support this clone. The chain recombines TRBV6-6 with TRBJ1-2, with a weak D call TRBD1 (6 bases). There are 12 residues in the CDR3. Trimming left V 4 bases short and J 6 bases short, with 9 bases between. CDR1 is MNHNY and CDR2 is SVGAGI in the germline V gene (reference sequence). CDR3 sequence reads: CASSSYRDGYTF. For the CDR3, the DNA is TGTGCCAGCAGTTCCTACAGGGATGGCTACACCTTC.

This rearrangement joins TRBV5-6 to TRBJ2-7; TRBD1 aligns across 7 bases. The CDR3 consists of 16 residues. Trimming took 4 bases from V and 0 from J; bases not matched to a gene: 10. The germline V gene encodes CDR1 SGHDT and CDR2 YYEEEE. The CDR3 region has the DNA TGTGCCAGCAGCGCGGGCCGACAGGGTCTCTCCTACGAGCAGTACTTC. Its translation: CASSAGRQGLSYEQYF.

The gene calls are TRBV27 and TRBJ2-5; 12 bases are shared with TRBD2. The J call may be faulty, since TRBJ2-7 better matches the DNA end. Germline V gene lookup returns CDR1 MNHEY and CDR2 SMNVEV (reference sequence). The CDR3 is made up of 15 amino acids. Here the CDR3 DNA reads TGTGCCAGCAGTCTACGACTAGCGGGGGCCTACGAGCAGTACTTC. This translates into CASSLRLAGAYEQYF.

The V gene is TRBV6-1, the J gene TRBJ1-2; 8 bases map to TRBD1. Germline V gene sequence: CDR1 MNHNS, CDR2 SASEGT. This CDR3 is 14 amino acids long. With V trimmed by 7 bases and J by 0 bases, 4 bases remained unmatched. In DNA form, the CDR3 reads TGTGCCAGCACCCTGGACAGGGCTAACTATGGCTACACCTTC. Residues: CASTLDRANYGYTF.

The CDR3 nucleotides read TGTGCCAGCATAGGCAGGCTACTCACAGATACGCAGTATTTT. Protein sequence: CASIGRLLTDTQYF. This sequence joins TRBV2 and TRBJ2-3, with unresolved D. CDR1 is SNHLY, CDR2 FYNNEI, per germline. The CDR3 consists of 14 residues. Trimming removed 7 bases at V and 2 bases at J, with 13 bases between.

This chain links TRBV7-2 with TRBJ1-2, with D possibly TRBD1 on 6 matching bases. The CDR3 consists of 13 residues. The V and J ends lost 7 bases and 4 bases respectively, with 13 bases between them. CDR1 SGHTA and CDR2 FQGNSA come from the germline V gene. The CDR3 sequence: CASTRQASYGYTF. In DNA, the CDR3 is TGTGCCAGCACTCGACAGGCTTCCTATGGCTACACCTTC.

The table lists this clone with a few counts. The chain has TRBV18 and TRBJ1-1; 10 bases align to TRBD1. The CDR3 has 13 amino acids. With 5 bases clipped from V and 7 bases from J, the junction kept 4 bases outside the gene matches. Germline V gene data show CDR1 as KGHSH and CDR2 as LQKENI. CDR3 nucleotide sequence: TGTGCCAGCTCAATCGGACAGGGGGGTGAAGCTTTCTTT. This gives the protein CASSIGQGGEAFF.

The gene calls are TRBV7-9 and TRBJ2-5; the D gene is possibly TRBD2 (6 bases). Germline V gene data show CDR1 as SEHNR and CDR2 as FQNEAQ (reference sequence). This CDR3 region has 15 residues. The germline V and J ends were trimmed by 5 bases and 4 bases, with 17 bases remaining between them. The CDR3 loop reads CASSPSLGRIETQYF. CDR3 coding DNA: TGTGCCAGCAGCCCCTCCCTGGGGAGGATAGAGACCCAGTACTTC. Looking up the rest from reference TRBV7-9 and TRBJ2-5 gives the full variable domain: DTGVSQNPRHKITKRGQNVTFRCDPISEHNRLYWYRQTLGQGPEFLTYFQNEAQLEKSRLLSDRFSAERPKGSFSTLEIQRTEQGDSAMYLCASSPSLGRIETQYFGPGTRLLVL.

This clone has a handful of counts. This chain joins TRBV4-1 and TRBJ1-1, with 9 bases lining up with TRBD1. The CDR3 extends over 14 amino acids. CDR1 is MGHRA, CDR2 YSYEKL, per germline. Trimming at V came to 1 base and at J to 7 bases, leaving 4 bases not matched to a gene. The CDR3 DNA reads TGCGCCAGCAGCCAAGGGGGGGACAGGGTTGAAGCTTTCTTT. Translating it yields CASSQGGDRVEAFF.

The table lists this clone with many counts. The chain recombines TRBV2 with TRBJ2-7; maybe TRBD1 (5 bases). The CDR3 is made up of 14 amino acids. Germline CDR1 and CDR2: SNHLY and FYNNEI. Deletions cut 6 bases from V and 2 bases from J, with 14 bases between. DNA for the CDR3: TGTGCCAGCAGGATCGACAGTGCGGCCTACGAGCAGTACTTC. This sequence encodes CASRIDSAAYEQYF.